This T cell receptor (beta chain) was obtained from a study of T cells after yellow fever vaccination. Via MiXCR, TCRdb re-called the 5' RACE reads, giving one row per CDR3 protein. The sample shows 500,000 to 650,000 distinct CDR3 sequences, over 9% of them seen only once. This CDR3 region has 13 residues. V lost 3 bases and J 4 bases, leaving 7 bases between the germline ends. Germline CDR1 reads MNHEY; CDR2 reads SMNVEV (reference sequence). Study-wide findings and caveats: The appearance of a small share of clonotypes in both CD4 and CD8 compartments was observed. Reappearance after the booster was seen for most primary-vaccination clones, at approximately 97% CD4 and about 90% CD8.

Points on this clonotype: Antigen specificity is unknown.

The clonotype was recovered from a man aged 30-40 years who received the YFV17D yellow fever vaccine. The input for sequencing was PBMCs, taken on the day of the yellow fever booster vaccination. This chain links TRBV27 with TRBJ1-5; D is ambiguous. CDR3 DNA sequence: TGTGCCAGCAGTTTCTCGCATAATCAGCCCCAGCATTTT. It yields the protein CASSFSHNQPQHF.